A selection of T cell receptor beta chains follows, all from one sample in a study of cytomegalovirus exposure and HLA in healthy donors. Produced via immunoSEQ multiplex PCR; TCRdb's table is partial and in-frame only. The top ten hold 6.5% of the sample, which has about 140,000 clones, more than 60% seen once. Sequencing was performed on PBMCs. The receptors originated from a woman aged 55-69 years in good health and CMV-seronegative. Each CDR3 is given with its conserved first and last residue. Each record gives: J gene, V gene, CDR3 protein.

TRBJ1-2 | TRBV2 | CASSRQGRDYGYTF
TRBJ1-5 | TRBV9 | CASSATGVSNQPQHF
. | TRBV4-3 | CASSQGGRGRQGQYEQYF
TRBJ1-1 | TRBV6-5 | CASSLERNTEAFF
TRBJ2-7 | TRBV5-1 | CASSLELSGGTYSYEQYF
TRBJ2-7 | TRBV7-2 | CASSVMGAFSSYEQYF
TRBJ1-4 | TRBV6-5 | CASSDRQGNEKLFF
TRBJ1-3 | TRBV5-5 | CASSSSGGHSAGNTIYF
. | TRBV13 | CASSSIAGDSTEQYF
TRBJ2-3 | TRBV5-5 | CASSFSYRGTDTQYF
TRBJ2-2 | TRBV18 | CASSPVRGQGLRELFF
TRBJ1-4 | TRBV7-9 | CSSSLASTGNEKLFF
TRBJ2-5 | TRBV6-1 | CASRLAGGGETQYF
TRBJ2-1 | TRBV4-1 | CASSQDRGGGAYNEQFF
TRBJ1-2 | TRBV5-6 | CASSLPTGTGGYTF
TRBJ1-5 | TRBV6-1 | CASRNTNQPQHF
TRBJ2-3 | TRBV7-9 | CASSREGLTDTQYF
TRBJ2-3 | TRBV6-1 | CASSMLAGSTDTQYF
TRBJ1-6 | TRBV25-1 | CASSDRGWNSPLHF
TRBJ2-5 | TRBV2 | CASSERAREPTAQETQYF
TRBJ2-2 | TRBV27 | CASSSLSGGPATGELFF
. | TRBV15 | CATSRAGAGGPTSYEQYF